A single sample is the source of the 24 T cell receptor beta chains below, sequenced in a study of T cells expressing NK-cell markers (dated by TCRdb to 2019 to 2021). Library construction relied on 5' RACE. Sequencer: Illumina HiSeq 2000. TCRdb reprocessed the reads into one record per CDR3 protein sequence, lacking DNA. This sample's table lists 300,000 to 450,000 distinct CDR3 sequences. The ten largest clones represent roughly 5.2% of the sample. The sequencing sample was made of blood T cells: a sorted CD56 or NKG2C T cell subset, CD4+ or CD8+ T cells, or bulk PBMC T cells (not recorded which). The receptor source for this set is a man aged 18 to 69 in good health.

This sequence joins TRBV2 and TRBJ2-5; TCRdb returns TRBD2, unconfirmable since there is no DNA. Germline loops: CDR1 SNHLY, CDR2 FYNNEI. This CDR3 has 17 amino acids. CDR3 in amino acids: CASTRTGLAGGQETQYF.

The CDR3 sequence is CSVRGVPGWGETQYF. This chain connects TRBV20-1 to TRBJ2-5; with no DNA, the TCRdb D assignment of TRBD1 cannot be verified. The CDR3 has 15 amino acids. The V gene's germline CDR1 is DFQATT and CDR2 SNEGSKA (reference sequence).

The rearrangement joins TRBV2 to TRBJ1-5. This CDR3 has 14 amino acids. Germline V CDR1 and CDR2: SNHLY, FYNNEI. This chain's CDR3 is CASTRRGGGQPQHF.

The CDR3 loop is CASSFPLEETQYF. This sequence joins TRBV6-6 and TRBJ2-5; TCRdb outputs TRBD2, but without DNA this stays unchecked. Germline CDR1 is MNHNY and CDR2 is SVGAGI (reference sequence). The CDR3 sequence is 13 residues long.

V usage is TRBV2 and J usage is TRBJ2-7; lacking DNA, the TRBD1 call made by TCRdb goes unchecked. The CDR3 totals 14 residues. Germline V gives CDR1 SNHLY, CDR2 FYNNEI. The CDR3 loop is CASRPDRPLREQYF.

The chain recombines TRBV29-1 with TRBJ2-7; the D call from TCRdb, TRBD1, cannot be confirmed without DNA. Germline V CDR1 and CDR2: SQVTM, ANQGSEA. The CDR3 covers 15 residues. CDR3 in amino acids: CSVAPGQGSTYEQYF.

The V call is TRBV19, the J call TRBJ2-5; lacking DNA, the TRBD1 call made by TCRdb goes unchecked. Germline V gene lookup returns CDR1 LNHDA and CDR2 SQIVND (reference sequence). CDR3 length: 14 residues. The CDR3 sequence is CASSIRGAIETQYF.

V is TRBV20-1 and J is TRBJ1-2; with no DNA, the TCRdb D assignment of TRBD1 cannot be verified. CDR1 and CDR2 from the germline V gene are DFQATT and SNEGSKA (reference sequence). The CDR3 sequence is 11 residues long. The CDR3: CSADDGTEVTF.

The V and J genes are TRBV7-2 and TRBJ2-7; the D gene TCRdb calls, TRBD2, cannot be checked with no DNA. The CDR3 length is 16 residues. Germline CDR1 is SGHTA and CDR2 is FQGNSA. The CDR3 loop is CASSLVGGFNSYEQYF.

The rearrangement uses TRBV19 and TRBJ2-4; as DNA is missing, the TRBD1 call by TCRdb cannot be tested. Germline V gives CDR1 LNHDA, CDR2 SQIVND (reference sequence). The CDR3 extends over 16 amino acids. This CDR3 is CASSIRDNQAKNIQYF.

The rearrangement links TRBV12-3 or TRBV12-4 to TRBJ2-7; TCRdb names TRBD1, which stays unverified in the absence of DNA. CDR3 length: 22 amino acids. CDR3 sequence: CASSLGLGLPGTGASKAHEQYF.

This chain joins TRBV12-3 or TRBV12-4 and TRBJ1-1; absent DNA, TCRdb's TRBD1 call cannot be checked. The CDR3 spans 13 residues. This CDR3 is CASSPTLRGTAFF.

V is TRBV12-3 or TRBV12-4 and J is TRBJ2-2. This CDR3 is 14 amino acids long. This CDR3 reads CASSRLKDTGELFF.

The chain combines TRBV5-5 with TRBJ1-1; TCRdb's D call of TRBD1 is untestable without DNA. The CDR3 loop spans 15 amino acids. Germline V gene lookup returns CDR1 SGHKS and CDR2 YYEKEE (reference sequence). The CDR3 sequence is CASSLVGQLNTEAFF. The complete variable domain, with remaining parts taken from reference TRBV5-5 and TRBJ1-1, reads DAGVTQSPTHLIKTRGQQVTLRCSPISGHKSVSWYQQVLGQGPQFIFQYYEKEERGRGNFPDRFSARQFPNYSSELNVNALLLGDSALYLCASSLVGQLNTEAFFGQGTRLTVV.

The rearrangement joins TRBV6-1 to TRBJ2-1; the D call from TCRdb, TRBD1, cannot be confirmed without DNA. The V gene's germline CDR1 is MNHNS and CDR2 SASEGT. The CDR3 is made up of 14 amino acids. The CDR3 sequence: CASSEWWGRSEQFF.

The gene calls are TRBV7-8 and TRBJ1-1; the TRBD1 assignment by TCRdb is unverifiable without DNA. Germline assignment: CDR1 SGHVS and CDR2 FQNEAQ. The CDR3 loop spans 16 amino acids. CDR3 sequence: CASSSGMLAPNTEAFF.

The rearrangement uses TRBV13 and TRBJ2-7; TCRdb's D call of TRBD1 is untestable without DNA. Germline V gene lookup returns CDR1 PRHDT and CDR2 FYEKMQ (reference sequence). This CDR3 is built from 16 residues. The CDR3 sequence: CASSFWAGQKIYEQYF.

The genes are TRBV27 and TRBJ1-5; absent DNA, TCRdb's TRBD1 call cannot be checked. CDR3 length equals 16 residues. Germline loops: CDR1 MNHEY, CDR2 SMNVEV (reference sequence). This CDR3 reads CASSSRWTEVNQPQHF.

V is TRBV7-8 and J is TRBJ2-3; lacking DNA, the TRBD1 call made by TCRdb goes unchecked. The CDR3 has 14 amino acids. Germline CDR1 reads SGHVS; CDR2 reads FQNEAQ. CDR3 amino acids: CASSVGTGGDTQYF.

The chain has TRBV6-1 and TRBJ2-1; TCRdb designates TRBD1, a call that cannot be tested without DNA. From germline, CDR1 is MNHNS and CDR2 SASEGT. The length of the CDR3 is 15 residues. This chain's CDR3 is CASSIDRAAGNEQFF.

This clonotype shows up as medium-sized by frequency. The rearrangement uses TRBV29-1 and TRBJ2-2; without DNA, the TCRdb call of TRBD1 cannot be checked. In germline, CDR1 is SQVTM, CDR2 ANQGSEA. This CDR3 contains 16 residues. CDR3 sequence: CSAKGWGQGATGELFF.

The gene calls are TRBV5-1 and TRBJ1-1. CDR1 and CDR2 from the germline V gene are SGHRS and YFSETQ. The CDR3 has 14 amino acids. This CDR3 is CASSWGGSRAEAFF. The full variable domain, in which reference TRBV5-1 and TRBJ1-1 provide the parts outside the CDR3, is KAGVTQTPRYLIKTRGQQVTLSCSPISGHRSVSWYQQTPGQGLQFLFEYFSETQRNKGNFPGRFSGRQFSNSRSEMNVSTLELGDSALYLCASSWGGSRAEAFFGQGTRLTVV.

The CDR3 sequence is CSVEAVRSYGYTF. This chain uses TRBV29-1 with TRBJ1-2. The germline CDR1 and CDR2 sequences are SQVTM and ANQGSEA. This CDR3 region has 13 residues.

The V gene is TRBV12-3 or TRBV12-4, the J gene TRBJ1-2. There are 14 residues in the CDR3. The CDR3: CASSRLGAEYGYTF.